A selection of T cell receptor beta chains follows, all from one sample in a study of CD4 T cells in relation to SARS-CoV-2 and coronaviruses. The protocol was immunoSEQ multiplex PCR, while the TCRdb copy is restricted to in-frame clones and leaves out a portion. The sample has 28,000 or so clones, roughly 80% seen once. The antigens of these receptors remain unknown. Input material: CD4+ T cells from PBMCs, cultured in vitro. These receptors were collected from a human donor in good health. Each CDR3 is given without its conserved first and last residue. The D gene is left open where the match is weak.

>TRBJ1-2|-|TRBV7-2
ASSLYAGNEGYT
>TRBJ1-1|TRBD1|TRBV11-3
ASSRRQGGMDTEAF
>TRBJ2-1|-|TRBV24-1
ATSDRGVGYNEQF
>TRBJ1-1|-|TRBV2
ASTVETNTEAF
>TRBJ2-7|TRBD2|TRBV11-2
ASSLFTGLGISEQY
>TRBJ2-3|TRBD2|TRBV4-2
ASSPRWITAGGSDTQY
>TRBJ2-2|-|TRBV6-5
ASSYDWKATGELF
>TRBJ2-5|-|TRBV5-1
ASSRGTPTKETQY
>TRBJ2-3|-|TRBV7-2
ASSLASGTDTQY
>TRBJ1-2|-|TRBV6-2/TRBV6-3
ASSYGTIYGYT